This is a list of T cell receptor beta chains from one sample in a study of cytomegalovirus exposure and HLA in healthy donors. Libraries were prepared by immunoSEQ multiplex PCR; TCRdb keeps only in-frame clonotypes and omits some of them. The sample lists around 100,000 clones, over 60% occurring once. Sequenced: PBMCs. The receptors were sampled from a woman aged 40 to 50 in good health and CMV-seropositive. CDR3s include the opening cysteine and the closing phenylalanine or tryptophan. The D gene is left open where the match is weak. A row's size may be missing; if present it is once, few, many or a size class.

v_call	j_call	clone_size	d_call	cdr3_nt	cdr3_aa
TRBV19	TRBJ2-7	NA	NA	TGTGCCAGTAGTATCTTCCAGGGATCCTACGAGCAGTACTTC	CASSIFQGSYEQYF
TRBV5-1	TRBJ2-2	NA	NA	TGCGCCAGCAGCTTGGATCCGGGACAACAAGCGAACACCGGGGAGCTGTTTTTT	CASSLDPGQQANTGELFF
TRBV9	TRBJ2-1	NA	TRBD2	TGTGCCAGCAGCGTAAAGGGCGGGAGGTCAGGCTCCTACAATGAGCAGTTCTTC	CASSVKGGRSGSYNEQFF
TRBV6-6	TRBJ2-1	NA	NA	TGTGCCAGCAGTATCGTAGTGCACGAGCAGTTCTTC	CASSIVVHEQFF
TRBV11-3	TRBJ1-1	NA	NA	TGTGCCAGCAGCCACTATAACACTGAAGCTTTCTTT	CASSHYNTEAFF
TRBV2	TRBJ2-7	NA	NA	TGTGCCAGCAGGAGAAAGGACAGCTCGTGGTACGAGCAGTACTTC	CASRRKDSSWYEQYF
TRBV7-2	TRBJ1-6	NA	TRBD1	TGTGCCAGCAGCTCGGACGGACAGGGGGACTCACCCCTCCACTTT	CASSSDGQGDSPLHF
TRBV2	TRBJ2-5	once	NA	TGTGCCAGCAGTGGTGGCAGACAAGAGACCCAGTACTTC	CASSGGRQETQYF
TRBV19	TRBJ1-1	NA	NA	TGTGCCAGTAGTCCTTCAGGAAACACTGAAGCTTTCTTT	CASSPSGNTEAFF
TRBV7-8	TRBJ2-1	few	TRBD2	TGTGCCAGCAGCTCGCATTTGCGGGAGGTTAATGAGCAGTTCTTC	CASSSHLREVNEQFF
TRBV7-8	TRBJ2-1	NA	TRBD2	TGTGCCAGCAGCTCCGGACTAGCGGGTCACTCCTACAATGAGCAGTTCTTC	CASSSGLAGHSYNEQFF
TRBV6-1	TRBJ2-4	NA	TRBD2	TGTGCCAGCGAGCAGGGAGGGACCAAAAACATTCAGTACTTC	CASEQGGTKNIQYF
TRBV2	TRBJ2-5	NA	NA	TGTGCCAGCAGTGATCCGGGGGGCTTGGGGGAGACCCAGTACTTC	CASSDPGGLGETQYF
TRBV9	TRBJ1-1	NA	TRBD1	TGTGCCAGCAGCGGGGACAGGGGGCGCTCCGGACACACTGAAGCTTTCTTT	CASSGDRGRSGHTEAFF
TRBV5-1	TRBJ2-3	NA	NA	TGCGCCGGCAGCACCAAGTTGACTAGCACAGATACGCAGTATTTT	CAGSTKLTSTDTQYF
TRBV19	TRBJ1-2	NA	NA	TGTGCCAGTAGTATAGCGACAGGACCTAACTATGGCTACACCTTC	CASSIATGPNYGYTF
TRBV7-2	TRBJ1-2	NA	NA	TGTGCCAGCAGCTTAGAGTTTAGGGGAACCTATGGCTACACCTTC	CASSLEFRGTYGYTF
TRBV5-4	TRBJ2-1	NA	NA	TGCGCCAGCAGCCGAGATCAGGGGTCCTACAATGAGCAGTTCTTC	CASSRDQGSYNEQFF
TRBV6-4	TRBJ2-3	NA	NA	TGTGCCAGCAGTTCTGAGGGAGCAGGCGCAGATACGCAGTATTTT	CASSSEGAGADTQYF
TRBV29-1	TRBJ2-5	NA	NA	TGCAGCGTTGAACCAGGGCAGGAGACCCAGTACTTC	CSVEPGQETQYF
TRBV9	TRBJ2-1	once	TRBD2	TGTGCCAGCAGCGGACTAGCAACGGGGAATGAGCAGTTCTTC	CASSGLATGNEQFF
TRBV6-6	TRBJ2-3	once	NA	TGTGCCAGCACCCCCCGTCCAGATACGCAGTATTTT	CASTPRPDTQYF
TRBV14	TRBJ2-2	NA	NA	TGTGCCAGCAGCCAACAGGGTCCTAACACCGGGGAGCTGTTTTTT	CASSQQGPNTGELFF
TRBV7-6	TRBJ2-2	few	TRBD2	TGTGCCAGCAGCTTAACACTAGCGGGAGGGAACACCGGGGAGCTGTTTTTT	CASSLTLAGGNTGELFF
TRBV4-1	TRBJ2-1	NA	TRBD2	TGCGCCAGCAGCCAAGACCCCCTGACTAGCGGGAGAGGGAATGAGCAGTTCTTC	CASSQDPLTSGRGNEQFF
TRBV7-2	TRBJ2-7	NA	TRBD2	TGTGCCAGCAGCCAACTAGCGGGAGAGAAATCCTACGAGCAGTACTTC	CASSQLAGEKSYEQYF
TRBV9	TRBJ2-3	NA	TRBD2	TGTGCCAGCAGCGGGAGAACTCTAGCGGTTAGCGGGAATACGCAGTATTTT	CASSGRTLAVSGNTQYF
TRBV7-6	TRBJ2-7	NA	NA	TGTGCCAGCAGCCCCACCCCGGGAGTGGCCAACGAGCAGTACTTC	CASSPTPGVANEQYF
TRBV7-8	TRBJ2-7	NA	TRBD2	TGTGCCAGCAGTTACCATCGGACTAGCGCAGGGCAGTACGAGCAGTACTTC	CASSYHRTSAGQYEQYF
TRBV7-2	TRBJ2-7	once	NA	TGTGCCAGCAGCTTAGGTGTTAGCGGCCCCATCGAGCAGTACTTC	CASSLGVSGPIEQYF
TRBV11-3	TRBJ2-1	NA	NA	TGTGCCAGCAGCCCGGGGAGGGACAACTCCTACAATGAGCAGTTCTTC	CASSPGRDNSYNEQFF
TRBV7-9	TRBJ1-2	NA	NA	TGTGCCAGCAGCTTAGTCCCGCTGGGAGCTAACTATGGCTACACCTTC	CASSLVPLGANYGYTF
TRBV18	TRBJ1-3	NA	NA	TGTGCCAGCTCACCCCAACCAATGGGGGGCTCTGGAAACACCATATATTTT	CASSPQPMGGSGNTIYF
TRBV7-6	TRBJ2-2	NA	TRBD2	TGTGCCAGCAGCTTAGCGGTAGCGGGGGCCACCGGGGAGCTGTTTTTT	CASSLAVAGATGELFF
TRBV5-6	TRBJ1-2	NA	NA	TGTGCCAGCAGCTTGGGAACAGGGACCTATGGCTACACCTTC	CASSLGTGTYGYTF
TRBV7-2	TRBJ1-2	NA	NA	TGTGCCAGCAGTCCAGCACGGGACTATGGCTACACCTTC	CASSPARDYGYTF
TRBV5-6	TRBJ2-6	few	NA	TGTGCCAGCAGCTTCGGACAAAGCTCTGGGGCCAACGTCCTGACTTTC	CASSFGQSSGANVLTF
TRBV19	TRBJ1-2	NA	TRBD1	TGTGCCAGTAGTATACAGGGGGCCATCAATGGCTACACCTTC	CASSIQGAINGYTF
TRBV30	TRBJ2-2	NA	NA	TGTGCCTGGCAGGGAACCGGGGAGCTGTTTTTT	CAWQGTGELFF
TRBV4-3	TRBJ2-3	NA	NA	TGCGCCAGCAGCCGAGGAGGAGATACGCAGTATTTT	CASSRGGDTQYF
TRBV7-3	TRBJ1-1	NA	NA	TGTGCCAGCAGCTTAATAGGGGTGAACACTGAAGCTTTCTTT	CASSLIGVNTEAFF
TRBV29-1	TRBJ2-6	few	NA	TGCAGCGTTGTCGGCGGGTCCGGGGCCAACGTCCTGACTTTC	CSVVGGSGANVLTF
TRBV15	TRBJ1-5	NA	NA	TGTGCCACCAGCAGAGATTTGGTTCTGGCAGGGAATAGCAATCAGCCCCAGCATTTT	CATSRDLVLAGNSNQPQHF
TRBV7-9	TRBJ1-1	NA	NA	TGTGCCAGCAGCCCGTCCTTGAACACTGAAGCTTTCTTT	CASSPSLNTEAFF
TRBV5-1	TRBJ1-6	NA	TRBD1	TGCGCCAGCAGCACGGGACAGGGGAAGGATTCACCCCTCCACTTT	CASSTGQGKDSPLHF
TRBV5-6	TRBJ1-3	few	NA	TGTGCCAGCAGCTTGACCGGGACAACGACTGGAAACACCATATATTTT	CASSLTGTTTGNTIYF
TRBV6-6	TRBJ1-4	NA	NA	TGTGCCAGCAGACCAAATGTGAGGGCGCGGAGTGAAAAACTGTTTTTT	CASRPNVRARSEKLFF
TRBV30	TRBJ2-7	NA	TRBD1	TGTGCCTGGAGTGGGGACAGTGGCTCCGAGCAGTACTTC	CAWSGDSGSEQYF
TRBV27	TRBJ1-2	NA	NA	TGTGCCAGCAGTCCAATCTATGGTGGCTACACCTTC	CASSPIYGGYTF
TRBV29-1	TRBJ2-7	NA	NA	TGCAGCGTTGTGGGCAGCTCCTACGAGCAGTACTTC	CSVVGSSYEQYF
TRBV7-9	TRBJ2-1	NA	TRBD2	TGTGCCAGCAGCGATAACATAAAGACTAGCGGGAACTCCTACAATGAGCAGTTCTTC	CASSDNIKTSGNSYNEQFF
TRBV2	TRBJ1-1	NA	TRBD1	TGTGCCAGCGGCAGACAGGGCGGGATGAACACTGAAGCTTTCTTT	CASGRQGGMNTEAFF
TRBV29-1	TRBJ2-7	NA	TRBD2	TGCAGCGTTGAAGACCGACTAGCGCAGACCTACGAGCAGTACTTC	CSVEDRLAQTYEQYF
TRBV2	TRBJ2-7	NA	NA	TGTGCCAGCAGTGAAGCGAGGAGGGTGGGCGAGCAGTACTTC	CASSEARRVGEQYF
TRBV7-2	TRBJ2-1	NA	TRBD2	TGTGCCAGCAGCTTGACTAGCGGGAGTAAAAATGAGCAGTTCTTC	CASSLTSGSKNEQFF
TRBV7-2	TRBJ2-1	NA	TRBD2	TGTGCCAGCAGCTTAGCAGCGGGGACCTACAATGAGCAGTTCTTC	CASSLAAGTYNEQFF
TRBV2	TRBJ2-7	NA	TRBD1	TGTGCCAGCACCGCCTCAGGACAGGGGGGTGCCGAGCAGTACTTC	CASTASGQGGAEQYF
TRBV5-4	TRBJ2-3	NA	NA	TGTGCCAGCAGCTTGGCTAACGGAGCGGGCGGTACAGATACGCAGTATTTT	CASSLANGAGGTDTQYF
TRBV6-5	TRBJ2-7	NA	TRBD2	TGTGCCAGCAGTCGGACTAGCGGGAGTTTCAACGAGCAGTACTTC	CASSRTSGSFNEQYF